Below are 26 T cell receptor beta chains sequenced from a single sample in a study of blood T cell repertoires in COVID-19. TCRdb's copy holds only in-frame clones and misses some; the assay was immunoSEQ multiplex PCR. The sample shows over 40,000 clones, 83% of them seen only once. Sequencing was carried out using peripheral blood. The receptors were gathered from a man between 60 and 70 years old with active COVID-19.

This clone was seen only a few times. The rearrangement uses TRBV3-1 (or the pseudogene TRBV3-2) and TRBJ2-7, with D perhaps TRBD2 (6 bases). The CDR3 has 18 residues. V lost 4 bases to trimming and J lost 2 bases, with 24 bases between them. Per the germline V gene, CDR1 is LGHDT and CDR2 is YNNKEL (reference sequence). The CDR3 reads CASSPGGTNPLPAYEQYF. DNA of the CDR3: TGTGCCAGCAGCCCCGGAGGGACGAATCCCCTCCCGGCCTACGAGCAGTACTTC.

This clone was seen once. This sequence joins TRBV18 and TRBJ1-5; 7 nucleotides match TRBD1. CDR1 and CDR2 from the germline V gene are KGHSH and LQKENI. The CDR3 has 15 residues. Unmatched junction bases numbered 7, after V lost 8 bases and J lost 0 bases. The CDR3 bases are TGTGCCAGCGCCCCGACAGGGATTAGCAATCAGCCCCAGCATTTT. Its protein product is CASAPTGISNQPQHF.

The gene calls are TRBV7-9 and TRBJ2-7; D is unclear. Deletions cut 5 bases from V and 3 bases from J, with 14 bases between. Per the germline V gene, CDR1 is SEHNR and CDR2 is FQNEAQ (reference sequence). CDR3 length equals 14 residues. The CDR3 nucleotides are TGTGCCAGCAGCCTAACCGCGGCAGACTACGAGCAGTACTTC. It specifies CASSLTAADYEQYF.

The chain recombines TRBV4-2 with TRBJ2-5; D ambiguous. V gave up 1 base and J gave up 3 bases, with 6 bases separating them. The CDR3 totals 13 residues. Germline CDR1 reads LGHNA; CDR2 reads YNFKEQ. The CDR3 here is CASSQVSEETQYF. CDR3 in DNA: TGTGCCAGCAGCCAAGTCAGCGAAGAGACCCAGTACTTC.

V is TRBV7-2 and J is TRBJ2-7; 13 nucleotides match TRBD2. CDR1 is SGHTA, CDR2 FQGNSA, per germline. The CDR3 spans 17 residues. With 1 base clipped from V and 3 bases from J, the junction kept 6 bases outside the gene matches. The CDR3 spells CASSLGTRTSGSYEQYF. Written as DNA, the CDR3 is TGTGCCAGCAGCTTAGGGACCAGGACTAGCGGGAGCTACGAGCAGTACTTC.

This clone was seen once. The genes are TRBV18 and TRBJ2-3; 11 bases agree with TRBD2. Trimming removed 3 bases from V and 5 bases from J; junction bases left unmatched: 13. CDR3 size: 18 residues. Germline values: CDR1 KGHSH, CDR2 LQKENI. DNA for the CDR3: TGTGCCAGCTCACCCACAAGTGGGGGTGGACTAGCGGGAGATACGCAGTATTTT. Its translation is CASSPTSGGGLAGDTQYF. Full variable domain (rest looked up from reference TRBV18 and TRBJ2-3): NAGVMQNPRHLVRRRGQEARLRCSPMKGHSHVYWYRQLPEEGLKFMVYLQKENIIDESGMPKERFSAEFPKEGPSILRIQQVVRGDSAAYFCASSPTSGGGLAGDTQYFGPGTRLTVL.

The V gene is TRBV6-6, the J gene TRBJ1-2; 9 positions match TRBD1. V lost 7 bases and J lost 3; bases outside the gene matches: 6. This CDR3 region has 14 residues. Germline values: CDR1 MNHNY, CDR2 SVGAGI (reference sequence). For the CDR3, the DNA is TGTGCCAGCATTGCCGACAGGGGGGACTATGGCTACACCTTC. Translated, it gives CASIADRGDYGYTF.

V is TRBV7-8 and J is TRBJ2-1; TRBD2 might be the D (6 bases). V lost 3 bases to trimming and J lost 0 bases, with 9 bases between them. This CDR3 is 15 amino acids long. CDR1 is SGHVS and CDR2 is FQNEAQ in the germline V gene. CDR3 DNA: TGTGCCAGCAGCTTTATTAGCGGCTCCTACAATGAGCAGTTCTTC. Translated, it gives CASSFISGSYNEQFF.

The genes are TRBV24-1 and TRBJ2-5, with TRBD1 matching 7 bases. V dropped 5 bases and J dropped 5; count of bases not matched to a gene: 7. The germline V gene has CDR1 KGHDR and CDR2 SFDVKD. The CDR3 spans 14 residues. The CDR3 sequence: CATSGTGPRETQYF. Here the CDR3 DNA reads TGTGCCACCAGTGGGACAGGCCCGAGGGAGACCCAGTACTTC.

CDR3 amino acids: CATDKGAGGTYEQYF. Here the CDR3 DNA reads TGTGCCACAGACAAAGGGGCGGGGGGAACCTACGAGCAGTACTTC. The chain joins TRBV10-3 to TRBJ2-7; 8 nucleotides agree with TRBD2. With 10 bases clipped from V and 2 bases from J, the junction kept 13 bases outside the gene matches. Germline lookup yields CDR1 ENHRY and CDR2 SYGVKD. The CDR3 spans 15 residues.

This rearrangement joins TRBV29-1 to TRBJ1-1; D is unclear. The V end was cut by 0 bases, the J end by 0 bases, with 17 bases between. The CDR3 has 17 amino acids. Germline loops: CDR1 SQVTM, CDR2 ANQGSEA. The CDR3 DNA follows: TGCAGCGTTGAAGATAACAATCCATTAGCCTTGAACACTGAAGCTTTCTTT. As protein: CSVEDNNPLALNTEAFF.

This chain connects TRBV19 to TRBJ1-5; 7 nucleotides match TRBD1. J gave up 2 bases and V 2 bases, and 6 bases lay outside the gene matches. Germline V gene lookup returns CDR1 LNHDA and CDR2 SQIVND (reference sequence). This CDR3 has 16 residues. Here the CDR3 DNA reads TGTGCCAGTAGTATAAGGGGGCAAGGGGGCAATCAGCCCCAGCATTTT. Encoded protein: CASSIRGQGGNQPQHF.

The V call is TRBV24-1, the J call TRBJ2-1; 8 nucleotides match TRBD1. Germline lookup yields CDR1 KGHDR and CDR2 SFDVKD. The CDR3 is 14 amino acids. V was pared by 3 bases and J by 6 bases, with 3 bases of the junction left unmatched. The CDR3 is CATSDRTGTNEQFF. CDR3 sequence (DNA): TGTGCCACCAGTGATAGGACAGGGACCAATGAGCAGTTCTTC.

CDR3 coding DNA: TGTGCCACCAGTGATGGGACAGGGGAAGTAATTGGCTACACCTTC. It specifies CATSDGTGEVIGYTF. The V call is TRBV24-1, the J call TRBJ1-2, with 10 bases that match TRBD1. This CDR3 comprises 15 residues. Germline V gene lookup returns CDR1 KGHDR and CDR2 SFDVKD. The J segment lost 7 bases and the V segment lost 3 bases, leaving 7 bases of the junction unmatched.

This clone was seen just once. The rearrangement joins TRBV5-1 to TRBJ1-2; 8 bases agree with TRBD1. This CDR3 is built from 15 residues. The germline V gene encodes CDR1 SGHRS and CDR2 YFSETQ. V gave up 0 bases and J gave up 5 bases; unmatched junction bases: 6. DNA for the CDR3: TGCGCCAGCAGCTTGGAAGGACAGGGAGGGTATGGCTACACCTTC. Protein sequence: CASSLEGQGGYGYTF.

The chain combines TRBV7-2 with TRBJ2-5, with 10 bases that match TRBD2. J was trimmed by 2 bases and V by 5 bases; bases with no gene match: 5. Germline V lookup: CDR1 SGHTA, CDR2 FQGNSA. This CDR3 has 15 residues. For the CDR3, the DNA is TGTGCCAGCAGCCGTAGCGGGGGGTTTCAAGAGACCCAGTACTTC. Residues: CASSRSGGFQETQYF.

The rearrangement uses TRBV3-1 (or the pseudogene TRBV3-2) and TRBJ2-5; 8 bases are shared with TRBD1. The CDR3 is made up of 18 amino acids. Germline V gene lookup returns CDR1 LGHDT and CDR2 YNNKEL (reference sequence). The ends lost 5 bases at V and 5 bases at J; junction bases unmatched: 19. CDR3 sequence: CASSNELTGRGHSETQYF. CDR3 bases: TGTGCCAGCAGCAATGAGCTTACGGGCAGGGGGCATAGCGAGACCCAGTACTTC.

The V gene is TRBV9, the J gene TRBJ1-1, with D possibly TRBD1 on 5 matching bases. CDR3 size: 18 residues. CDR1 and CDR2 from the germline V gene are SGDLS and YYNGEE. The V end lost 1 base, the J end lost 1 base, and 20 bases lay between the germline ends. In nucleotides, the CDR3 is TGTGCCAGCAGCGTAACGGGCATCGGGCGGGGCCGGAACACTGAAGCTTTCTTT. Amino acid sequence: CASSVTGIGRGRNTEAFF.

The V call is TRBV11-2, the J call TRBJ1-1; tentative D call: TRBD1 (6 bases). Germline V lookup: CDR1 SGHAT, CDR2 FQNNGV. Trimming cost V 2 bases and J 0 bases, with 7 bases left between them. The CDR3 is 14 amino acids. The CDR3 loop reads CASSLNRVNTEAFF. The CDR3 DNA follows: TGTGCCAGCAGCTTAAACAGGGTGAACACTGAAGCTTTCTTT. Together with reference TRBV11-2 and TRBJ1-1, the CDR3 gives the full variable domain: EAGVAQSPRYKIIEKRQSVAFWCNPISGHATLYWYQQILGQGPKLLIQFQNNGVVDDSQLPKDRFSAERLKGVDSTLKIQPAKLEDSAVYLCASSLNRVNTEAFFGQGTRLTVV.

V is TRBV28 and J is TRBJ1-2; 7 nucleotides match TRBD1. The CDR3 spans 15 residues. J was trimmed by 4 bases and V by 6 bases; bases with no gene match: 11. Germline CDR1 is MDHEN and CDR2 is SYDVKM. The CDR3 DNA is TGTGCCAGCAGCCCAAGGACAGGCCAATCCTATGGCTACACCTTC. Its translation is CASSPRTGQSYGYTF.

The J gene is TRBJ2-7, the V gene TRBV30; 9 bases line up with TRBD1. The CDR3 extends over 13 amino acids. V dropped 6 bases and J dropped 3; count of bases not matched to a gene: 6. Germline-derived CDR1 and CDR2 are GTSNPN and SVGIG (reference sequence). The CDR3 DNA reads as TGTGCCTGTACCGGGACAGGGTTCTACGAGCAGTACTTC. Protein product: CACTGTGFYEQYF.

V usage is TRBV28 and J usage is TRBJ2-7; 9 bases are shared with TRBD1. Germline CDR1 reads MDHEN; CDR2 reads SYDVKM. CDR3 length: 16 amino acids. The V gene end was trimmed by 5 bases and the J gene end by 2 bases; junction bases not matched to a gene: 10. This CDR3 is CASSPPGTGFTYEQYF. The DNA of the CDR3 is TGTGCCAGCAGTCCCCCTGGGACAGGGTTTACCTACGAGCAGTACTTC.

This sequence joins TRBV29-1 and TRBJ2-5; TRBD2 aligns across 12 bases. This CDR3 is 15 amino acids long. V dropped 3 bases and J dropped 7; count of bases not matched to a gene: 9. Germline V gene sequence: CDR1 SQVTM, CDR2 ANQGSEA. The CDR3 sequence is CSVDGLAGLRGTQYF. The DNA for the CDR3 is TGCAGCGTTGACGGACTAGCGGGGCTGCGGGGGACCCAGTACTTC.

V gene TRBV3-1 (or the pseudogene TRBV3-2) combines with J gene TRBJ2-7, with D tentatively TRBD2 (6 bases). Trimming cost V 0 bases and J 4 bases, with 13 bases left between them. The length of the CDR3 is 15 residues. The germline V gene has CDR1 LGHDT and CDR2 YNNKEL (reference sequence). As DNA, the CDR3 is TGTGCCAGCAGCCAAGATCCGTCTAGCGCGTACGAGCAGTACTTC. Residues: CASSQDPSSAYEQYF.

The CDR3: CASAVDSNYGYTF. DNA of the CDR3: TGTGCTAGTGCCGTTGACAGCAACTATGGCTACACCTTC. V usage is TRBV12-5 and J usage is TRBJ1-2, with D maybe TRBD1 (5 bases). Germline loops: CDR1 LGHNT, CDR2 FRNRAP. The V and J ends lost 7 bases and 2 bases respectively, with 11 bases between them. CDR3 size: 13 residues.

The chain uses TRBV2 and TRBJ1-6; TRBD1 matches 8 bases. This CDR3 is 15 amino acids long. Trimming at V came to 8 bases and at J to 4 bases, leaving 7 bases not matched to a gene. Germline lookup yields CDR1 SNHLY and CDR2 FYNNEI. The CDR3 sequence is CASLSRDRYNSPLHF. DNA for the CDR3: TGTGCCAGCCTGTCCCGGGACAGGTATAATTCACCCCTCCACTTT.